This T cell receptor beta chain was sequenced in a study of blood T cell repertoires in COVID-19. Study-wide background: COVID-19 samples from acute and convalescent phases originated in the United States, Italy and Spain. The cDNA or gDNA used as material had been derived from T cells, B-cell-depleted T cells, or PBMCs.

Germline CDR1 and CDR2: GTSNPN and SVGIG (reference sequence). Trimming pared 3 bases from V and 0 bases from J, leaving 18 bases between. This CDR3 contains 17 residues. Authors' processing steps: It was from reference gene primer amplification that nucleated cell counts were estimated. Only in-frame clones appear in the TCRdb table, and some are missing; sequencing was by immunoSEQ multiplex PCR. That table is the source of V, J and clone size, and D and trimming were worked out from the DNA. The repertoire has approximately 200,000 clones, approximately 86% of them found once; the top ten carry approximately 2.9%.

The TCR was taken from a woman in her twenties or thirties with active or convalescent COVID-19. This chain joins TRBV30 and TRBJ1-5, with D unresolved. The sequenced material came from peripheral blood. CDR3 amino acids: CAWSGGQNLYSNQPQHF. The CDR3 DNA reads TGTGCCTGGAGCGGCGGCCAAAACCTATATAGCAATCAGCCCCAGCATTTT.